This entry features one T cell receptor beta chain sequence. The length of the CDR3 is 15 residues. Germline CDR1 and CDR2: SEHNR and FQNEAQ (reference sequence). The J segment lost 5 bases and the V segment lost 1 base, leaving 5 bases of the junction unmatched. This sample is drawn from a study of blood T cell repertoires in COVID-19. TCRdb's copy holds only in-frame clones and misses some; the assay was immunoSEQ multiplex PCR. This table holds around 100,000 clones, 70% to 90% found once. The chain has TRBV7-9 and TRBJ2-7, with 10 bases matching TRBD1. The sequence was obtained from a human donor in a cohort sampled during active COVID-19. Sequenced: peripheral blood. The CDR3 sequence is CASSLVGTGAHEQYF. CDR3 nucleotides: TGTGCCAGCAGCTTAGTCGGGACAGGGGCCCACGAGCAGTACTTC.